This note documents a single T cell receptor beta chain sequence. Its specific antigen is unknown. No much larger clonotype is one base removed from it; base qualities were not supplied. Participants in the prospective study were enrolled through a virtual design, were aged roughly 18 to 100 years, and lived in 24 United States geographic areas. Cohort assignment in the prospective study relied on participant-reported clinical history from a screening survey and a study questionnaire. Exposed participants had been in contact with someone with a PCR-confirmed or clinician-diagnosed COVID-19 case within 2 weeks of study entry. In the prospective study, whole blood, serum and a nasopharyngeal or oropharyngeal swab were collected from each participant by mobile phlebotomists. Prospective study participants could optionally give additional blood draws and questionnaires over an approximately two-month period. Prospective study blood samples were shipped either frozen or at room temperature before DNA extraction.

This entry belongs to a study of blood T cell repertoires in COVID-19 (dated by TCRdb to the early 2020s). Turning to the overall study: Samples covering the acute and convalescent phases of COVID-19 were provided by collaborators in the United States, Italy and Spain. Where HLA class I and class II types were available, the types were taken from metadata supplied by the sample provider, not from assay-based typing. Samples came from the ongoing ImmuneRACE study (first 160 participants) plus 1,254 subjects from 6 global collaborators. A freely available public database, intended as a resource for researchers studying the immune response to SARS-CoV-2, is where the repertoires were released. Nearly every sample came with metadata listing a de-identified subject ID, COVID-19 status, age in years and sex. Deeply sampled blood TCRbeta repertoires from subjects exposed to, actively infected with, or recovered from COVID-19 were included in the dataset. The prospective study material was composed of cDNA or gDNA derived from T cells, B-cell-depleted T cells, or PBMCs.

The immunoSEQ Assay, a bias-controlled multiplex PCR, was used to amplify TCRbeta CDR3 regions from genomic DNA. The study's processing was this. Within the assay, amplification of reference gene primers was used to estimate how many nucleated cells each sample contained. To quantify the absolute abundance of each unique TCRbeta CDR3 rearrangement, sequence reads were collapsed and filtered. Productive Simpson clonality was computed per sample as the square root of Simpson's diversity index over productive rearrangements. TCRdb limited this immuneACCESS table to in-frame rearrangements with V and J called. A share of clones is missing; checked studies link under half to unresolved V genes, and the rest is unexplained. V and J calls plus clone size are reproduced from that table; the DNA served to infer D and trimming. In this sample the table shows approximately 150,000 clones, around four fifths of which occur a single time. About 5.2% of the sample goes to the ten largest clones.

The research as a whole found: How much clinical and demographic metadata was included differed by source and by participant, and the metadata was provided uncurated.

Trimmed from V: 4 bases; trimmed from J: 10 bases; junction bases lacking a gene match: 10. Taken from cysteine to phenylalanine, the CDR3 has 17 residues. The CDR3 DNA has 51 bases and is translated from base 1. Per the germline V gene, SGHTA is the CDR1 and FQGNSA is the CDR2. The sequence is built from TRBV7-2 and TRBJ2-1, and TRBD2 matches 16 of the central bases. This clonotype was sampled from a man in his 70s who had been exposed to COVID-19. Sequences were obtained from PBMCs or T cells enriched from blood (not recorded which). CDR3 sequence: CASSSVGTSGGAREQFF. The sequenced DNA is TGTGCCAGCAGCTCCGTGGGGACTAGCGGGGGGGCCCGGGAGCAGTTCTTC.